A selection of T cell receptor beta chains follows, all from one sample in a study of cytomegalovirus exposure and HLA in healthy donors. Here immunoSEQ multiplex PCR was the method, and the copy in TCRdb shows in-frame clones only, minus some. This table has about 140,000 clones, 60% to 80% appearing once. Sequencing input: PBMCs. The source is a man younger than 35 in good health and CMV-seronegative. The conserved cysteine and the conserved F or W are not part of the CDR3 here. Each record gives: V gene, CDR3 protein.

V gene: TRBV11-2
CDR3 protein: ASSLPTSGGARWYEQY

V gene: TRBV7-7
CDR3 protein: ASSLGGNYEQY

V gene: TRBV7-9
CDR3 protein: ASSLRLSGPDRATYTQY

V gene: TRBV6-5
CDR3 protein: ASSRLGENGYT

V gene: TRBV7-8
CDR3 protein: ASSLGAGGLHEQY

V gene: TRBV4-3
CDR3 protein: ASSHNLGDSYEQY

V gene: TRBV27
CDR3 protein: ASSLQFSTDTQY

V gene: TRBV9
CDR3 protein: ASTPGTGEVRGYT

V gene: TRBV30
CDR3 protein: AWSTSGNQPQH

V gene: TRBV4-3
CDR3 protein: ASSQFAGAGNQPQH

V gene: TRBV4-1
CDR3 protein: ASSTSERGQPQH

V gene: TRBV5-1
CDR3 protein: ASSLETGDEQY

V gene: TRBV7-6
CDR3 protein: ASSFAPGQGNEQY

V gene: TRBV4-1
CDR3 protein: ASSMTGDPGEQY

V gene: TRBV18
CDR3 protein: ASSRLPGDEKLF

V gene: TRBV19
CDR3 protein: ASSIDAALAKNIQY

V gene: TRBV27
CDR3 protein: ASRRGTGGAPYEQY

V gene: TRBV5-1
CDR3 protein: ASSERTGSYEQY

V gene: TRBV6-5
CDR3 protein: ASSYSQVVLETQY

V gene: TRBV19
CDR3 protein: ASSMPGGDNSPLH

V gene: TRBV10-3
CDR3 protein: AISVLAGGSEQF

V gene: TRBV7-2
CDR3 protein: ASSLLGGGTDTQY

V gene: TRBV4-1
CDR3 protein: ASSPLGAGRYEQY

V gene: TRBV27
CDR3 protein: ASSWDRQVSYNEQF

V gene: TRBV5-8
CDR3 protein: ASSFGTRDRASNEQY

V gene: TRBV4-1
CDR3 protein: ASSPTGGANTDTQY

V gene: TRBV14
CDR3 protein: ASSQRPWTENTEAF

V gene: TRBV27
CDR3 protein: ATSGRGNYGYT

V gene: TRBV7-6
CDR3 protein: ASSLRRDRDNSPLH

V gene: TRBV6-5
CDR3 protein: ASRVRGLGGELF

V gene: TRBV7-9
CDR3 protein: ASSHDLARGYT

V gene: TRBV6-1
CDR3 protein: ASSETHLAGGPDEQF

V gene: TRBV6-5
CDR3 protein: ASSYSGRGETQY

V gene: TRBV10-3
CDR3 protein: AIRPDRTDEQY

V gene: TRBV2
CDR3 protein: ATGTGGVYNSPLH

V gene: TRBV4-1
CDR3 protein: ASSHYRGSNTEAF

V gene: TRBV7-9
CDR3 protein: SSSSDPRTGLNTEAF

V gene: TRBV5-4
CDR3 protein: ASSLGAGNIY

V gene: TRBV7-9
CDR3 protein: ASSSLRGKGEQF

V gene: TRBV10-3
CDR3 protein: AISGRQGNNGGYT

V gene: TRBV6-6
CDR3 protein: ASSYSTPGESLH

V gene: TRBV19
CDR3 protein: ASSAQPGQITLNQPQH

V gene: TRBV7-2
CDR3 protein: ASSLGDSFSYEQY

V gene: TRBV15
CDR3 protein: ATSRASPPAGEETQY

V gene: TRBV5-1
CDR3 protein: ASSSASGNTIY

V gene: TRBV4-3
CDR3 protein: ASSQEGGRVDTQY

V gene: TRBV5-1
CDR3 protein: ASSPPRRTGREETQY

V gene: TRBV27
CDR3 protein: ASSLRQGGHEQY

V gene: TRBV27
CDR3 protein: ASRNLLAGSSYEQY

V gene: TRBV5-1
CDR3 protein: ASLDFPGGGTEAF

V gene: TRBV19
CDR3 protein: ASSSRDRDGYGYT